This note documents a single T cell receptor (beta chain) sequence. The sample comes from a study of blood T cell repertoires in COVID-19. Germline CDR1 reads MNHEY; CDR2 reads SVGEGT. The ends were cut back, 0 bases at V and 8 bases at J, with 6 bases in the middle. There are 12 residues in the CDR3. Profiling relied on immunoSEQ multiplex PCR, and the TCRdb table lists in-frame clones only, not all of them. The sample includes approximately 330,000 clones, nearly 90% of them seen just once. The V gene is TRBV6-2 or TRBV6-3, the J gene TRBJ2-3; D is unclear. The sequence was collected from a woman in her 30s who had recovered from COVID-19. Material: PBMCs or T cells enriched from blood (not recorded which). The CDR3 region has the DNA TGTGCCAGCAGTTACTCGGAGAGTACGCAGTATTTT. It specifies CASSYSESTQYF.